The entry that follows covers one TCR beta chain sequence. Its target is not known. This sample is drawn from a study of beta chain features in type 1 diabetes. The wider study: Cell yields, gender and age were similar in healthy donors and patients.

Whole-study findings and limits: Significant though moderate, a shortening of TCRB CDR3s appeared in all four CD4+ subsets of Type 1 diabetes patients. Junctions at VDJ sites from type 1 diabetes patients had fewer insertions and more deletions.

By way of CD45RO/CCR7/CD25/CD127/CD95/CD27, the CD4+ regulatory, stem cell-like memory, central memory and naive cells were sorted. Each sorted fraction was over 95% pure. CDR3 length equals 14 residues. Per the germline V gene, CDR1 is SGHTA and CDR2 is FQGNSA. With V trimmed by 6 bases and J by 6 bases, 7 bases remained unmatched. Every bit of the isolated RNA underwent reverse transcription, so sequencing read expressed TCRB transcripts. TCRdb keeps only in-frame clones here, not all; method: immunoSEQ multiplex PCR. The repertoire holds over 150,000 clones, with about 7.9% as singletons. The rearrangement links TRBV7-2 to TRBJ2-3, with TRBD1 matching over 9 bases. The receptor's source is a man younger than 35 with type 1 diabetes. The sample comprised central memory CD4+ T cells from blood. The CDR3 protein is CASRGDRAADTQYF. CDR3 nucleotide sequence: TGTGCCAGCAGAGGGGACAGGGCTGCGGATACGCAGTATTTT. Full variable domain (outside the CDR3, taken from reference TRBV7-2 and TRBJ2-3): GAGVSQSPSNKVTEKGKDVELRCDPISGHTALYWYRQSLGQGLEFLIYFQGNSAPDKSGLPSDRFSAERTGGSVSTLTIQRTQQEDSAVYLCASRGDRAADTQYFGPGTRLTVL.